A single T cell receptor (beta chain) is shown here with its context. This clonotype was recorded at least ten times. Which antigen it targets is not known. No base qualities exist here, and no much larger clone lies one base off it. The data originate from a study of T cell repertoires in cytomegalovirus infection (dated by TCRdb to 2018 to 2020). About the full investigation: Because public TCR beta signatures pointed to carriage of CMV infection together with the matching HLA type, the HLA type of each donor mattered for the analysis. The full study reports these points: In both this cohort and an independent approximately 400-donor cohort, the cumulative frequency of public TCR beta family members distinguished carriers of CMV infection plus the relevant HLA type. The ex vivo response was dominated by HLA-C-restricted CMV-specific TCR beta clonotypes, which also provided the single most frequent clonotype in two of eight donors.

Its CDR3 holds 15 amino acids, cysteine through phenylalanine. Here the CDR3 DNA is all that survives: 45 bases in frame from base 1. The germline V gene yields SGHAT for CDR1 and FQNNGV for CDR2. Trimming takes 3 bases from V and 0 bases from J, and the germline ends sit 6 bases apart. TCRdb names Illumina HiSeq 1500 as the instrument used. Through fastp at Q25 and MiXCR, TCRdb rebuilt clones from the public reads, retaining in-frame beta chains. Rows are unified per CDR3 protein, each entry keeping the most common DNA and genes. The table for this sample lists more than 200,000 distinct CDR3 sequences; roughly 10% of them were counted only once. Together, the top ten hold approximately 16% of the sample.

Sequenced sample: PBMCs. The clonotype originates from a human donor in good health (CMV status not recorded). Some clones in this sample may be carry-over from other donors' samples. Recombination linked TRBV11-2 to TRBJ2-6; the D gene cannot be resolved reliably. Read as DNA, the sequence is TGTGCCAGCAGCTTTTCCGCCTCTGGGGCCAACGTCCTGACTTTC. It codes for CASSFSASGANVLTF.